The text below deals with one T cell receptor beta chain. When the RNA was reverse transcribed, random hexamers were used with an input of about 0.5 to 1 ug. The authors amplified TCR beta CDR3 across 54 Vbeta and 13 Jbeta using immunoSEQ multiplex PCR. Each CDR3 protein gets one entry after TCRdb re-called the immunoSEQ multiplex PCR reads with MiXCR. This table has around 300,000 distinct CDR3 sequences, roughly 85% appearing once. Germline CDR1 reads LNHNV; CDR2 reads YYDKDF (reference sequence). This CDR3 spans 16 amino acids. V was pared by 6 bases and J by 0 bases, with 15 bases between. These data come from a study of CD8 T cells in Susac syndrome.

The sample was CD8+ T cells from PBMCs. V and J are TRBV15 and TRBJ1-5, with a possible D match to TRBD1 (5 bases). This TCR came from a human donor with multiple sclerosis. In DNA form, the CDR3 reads TGTGCCACCAGACCTCGGGACGGCGGTAGCAATCAGCCCCAGCATTTT. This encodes CATRPRDGGSNQPQHF.